This T cell receptor (beta chain) comes out of a study of cytomegalovirus exposure and HLA in healthy donors. The PCR employed 60 Vbeta primers together with 13 Jbeta primers. Measured with immunoSEQ multiplex PCR; TCRdb has only the in-frame clones, and not every one. This table holds around 130,000 clones, roughly three quarters found once. This TCR was recovered from a young man in good health and CMV-seronegative. The sequencing sample was made of PBMCs.

The CDR3 DNA sequence: TGTGCCAGCAGCGCGGGGACTAGCGTTGCGCAGTATTTT. This codes for CASSAGTSVAQYF. The V call is TRBV7-3, the J call TRBJ2-3; 10 bases are a match to TRBD2. Germline V gene sequence: CDR1 SGHTA, CDR2 FQGTGA. This CDR3 is 13 amino acids long. V lost 5 bases and J lost 10; bases outside the gene matches: 6.